These 21 T cell receptor beta chains were all obtained from the same sample, sequenced in a study of graft-versus-host responses after intestinal transplantation. The repertoire was sequenced with immunoSEQ multiplex PCR; TCRdb's copy has only in-frame clones and lacks some. The top ten hold 0.5% to 0.65% of the sample, which has approximately 25,000 clones, more than 80% seen once. This specimen consisted of PBMCs, obtained 18 days after transplant. These receptors all come from a human patient who received an intestinal transplant, so some T cells may come from the graft donor.

In DNA form, the CDR3 reads TGTGCCAGCTTAAAACGGGACTTAGGCACAGATACGCAGTATTTT. It is translated as CASLKRDLGTDTQYF. This chain uses TRBV6-6 with TRBJ2-3; D is perhaps TRBD2 (6 bases). The CDR3 has 15 amino acids. Germline V CDR1 and CDR2: MNHNY, SVGAGI (reference sequence). Trimming took 8 bases from V and 1 from J, leaving 16 bases between them.

The chain employs TRBV5-1 and TRBJ1-4; the D gene is possibly TRBD1 (5 bases). Germline V gives CDR1 SGHRS, CDR2 YFSETQ. There are 13 residues in the CDR3. V was pared by 4 bases and J by 3 bases, with 7 bases between. DNA for the CDR3: TGCGCCAGCAGCGACAGTGCTAATGAAAAACTGTTTTTT. Its protein is CASSDSANEKLFF. Full variable domain (outside the CDR3, taken from reference TRBV5-1 and TRBJ1-4): KAGVTQTPRYLIKTRGQQVTLSCSPISGHRSVSWYQQTPGQGLQFLFEYFSETQRNKGNFPGRFSGRQFSNSRSEMNVSTLELGDSALYLCASSDSANEKLFFGSGTQLSVL.

The chain links TRBV6-1 to TRBJ1-2; TRBD1 might be the D (5 bases). V gave up 8 bases and J gave up 5 bases, with 18 bases separating them. This CDR3 is built from 14 residues. Looked up from germline, CDR1 is MNHNS and CDR2 is SASEGT. CDR3 sequence: CASVPTRVIYGYTF. The CDR3 nucleotides are TGTGCCAGCGTTCCGACCAGGGTAATATATGGCTACACCTTC.

The rearrangement joins TRBV14 to TRBJ2-3; D is possibly TRBD1 (5 bases). Per the germline V gene, CDR1 is SGHDN and CDR2 is FVKESK. Trimming removed 0 bases from V and 0 bases from J, with 16 bases in between. The CDR3 has 18 residues. The CDR3 region has the DNA TGTGCCAGCAGCCAAGATGGAATTCAGGGTGGTAGCACAGATACGCAGTATTTT. Encoded protein: CASSQDGIQGGSTDTQYF.

This rearrangement joins TRBV5-6 to TRBJ1-1, with D possibly TRBD1 on 5 matching bases. The CDR3 is 14 amino acids. Germline CDR1 reads SGHDT; CDR2 reads YYEEEE. V was cut by 5 bases and J by 0 bases, with 11 bases left in between. Written as DNA, the CDR3 is TGTGCCAGCAGTTTTGGGGGAATGAACACTGAAGCTTTCTTT. Translated, it gives CASSFGGMNTEAFF.

The gene calls are TRBV19 and TRBJ2-7, with 8 bases matching TRBD1. After removal of 1 base from V and 7 bases from J, the junction contained 3 bases not matched to a gene. Germline V lookup: CDR1 LNHDA, CDR2 SQIVND (reference sequence). This CDR3 is 13 amino acids long. Here the CDR3 reads CASSIARGQEQYF. CDR3 bases: TGTGCCAGTAGTATAGCCAGGGGGCAAGAGCAGTACTTC.

Written as DNA, the CDR3 is TGTGCCAGCAGCTTAGCAGGGGAGGGTTCACCCCTCCACTTT. It encodes CASSLAGEGSPLHF. The chain links TRBV11-2 to TRBJ1-6, with D tentatively TRBD1 (6 bases). Trimming pared 1 base from V and 9 bases from J, leaving 10 bases between. This CDR3 has 14 amino acids. Germline loops: CDR1 SGHAT, CDR2 FQNNGV. Variable domain in full (rest from reference TRBV11-2 and TRBJ1-6): EAGVAQSPRYKIIEKRQSVAFWCNPISGHATLYWYQQILGQGPKLLIQFQNNGVVDDSQLPKDRFSAERLKGVDSTLKIQPAKLEDSAVYLCASSLAGEGSPLHFGNGTRLTVT.

The chain couples TRBV10-2 to TRBJ2-7; 10 bases fit TRBD1. Germline V gene lookup returns CDR1 WSHSY and CDR2 SAAADI. V lost 10 bases and J lost 0; bases outside the gene matches: 9. The CDR3 loop spans 15 amino acids. CDR3 nucleotide sequence: TGCGCCACGACAGGGGGCGATCCTAGCTCCTACGAGCAGTACTTC. Translating gives CATTGGDPSSYEQYF.

This clone was found once. The chain combines TRBV5-6 with TRBJ2-5; maybe TRBD1 (6 bases). The J call is doubtful: the DNA matches TRBJ2-7 better. Germline-derived CDR1 and CDR2 are SGHDT and YYEEEE. This CDR3 comprises 14 residues. The CDR3 reads CASSLFDRNYEQYF. DNA for the CDR3: TGTGCCAGCAGCTTGTTTGACAGGAACTACGAGCAGTACTTC.

This chain joins TRBV5-5 and TRBJ2-5, with D unresolved. This CDR3 contains 11 residues. V was cut by 1 base and J by 5 bases, with 3 bases left in between. Germline-derived CDR1 and CDR2 are SGHKS and YYEKEE (reference sequence). CDR3 DNA sequence: TGTGCCAGCAGCTTGTCGGAGACCCAGTACTTC. Its translation: CASSLSETQYF.

The chain has TRBV10-1 and TRBJ2-1; D is perhaps TRBD1 (6 bases). Per the germline V gene, CDR1 is WNHNN and CDR2 is SYGVQD (reference sequence). The ends were cut back, 6 bases at V and 7 bases at J, with 19 bases in the middle. The CDR3 sequence is 15 residues long. CDR3 in amino acids: CASSATGITENEQFF. The CDR3 DNA reads as TGCGCCAGCAGCGCCACAGGGATCACCGAGAATGAGCAGTTCTTC.

The V call is TRBV7-9, the J call TRBJ1-2; the D gene is possibly TRBD1 (6 bases). V lost 4 bases to trimming and J lost 7 bases, with 16 bases between them. The CDR3 contains 14 residues. Germline V gene lookup returns CDR1 SEHNR and CDR2 FQNEAQ (reference sequence). This chain's CDR3 is CASSSEWGGVGYTF. The CDR3 DNA sequence: TGTGCCAGCAGCTCCGAGTGGGGGGGCGTTGGCTACACCTTC.

The gene calls are TRBV6-1 and TRBJ1-6; a weak D match, TRBD1 (5 bases). CDR1 MNHNS and CDR2 SASEGT come from the germline V gene. The V gene lost 1 base and the J gene lost 10 bases, with 14 bases spanning the gap. The CDR3 sequence is 15 residues long. CDR3 protein: CASSEVTQGSSPLHF. CDR3 sequence (DNA): TGTGCCAGCAGTGAAGTGACCCAGGGAAGCTCACCCCTCCACTTT.

This clone was picked up one time. The rearrangement links TRBV5-4 to TRBJ1-1; D is unresolved. The CDR3 sequence is 13 residues long. V lost 2 bases, J lost 4 bases, and 9 bases lay in between. The germline V gene encodes CDR1 SGHNT and CDR2 YYREEE (reference sequence). CDR3 in amino acids: CASSLKTGTEAFF. The CDR3 bases are TGTGCCAGCAGCTTAAAGACGGGCACTGAAGCTTTCTTT.

Here the CDR3 DNA reads TGTGCCTGGAACGACAGGGCTGGCGGGGAGCTGTTTTTT. It specifies CAWNDRAGGELFF. The rearrangement joins TRBV30 to TRBJ2-2; 7 bases match TRBD1. The germline CDR1 and CDR2 sequences are GTSNPN and SVGIG (reference sequence). V lost 4 bases, J lost 7 bases, and 6 bases stayed unmatched. The CDR3 length is 13 residues. The full variable domain, in which reference TRBV30 and TRBJ2-2 provide the parts outside the CDR3, is SQTIHQWPATLVQPVGSPLSLECTVEGTSNPNLYWYRQAAGRGLQLLFYSVGIGQISSEVPQNLSASRPQDRQFILSSKKLLLSDSGFYLCAWNDRAGGELFFGEGSRLTVL.

The chain joins TRBV11-3 to TRBJ1-1; no clear D gene. Germline V gene sequence: CDR1 SGHNT, CDR2 YENEEA. The length of the CDR3 is 16 residues. V was trimmed by 6 bases and J by 3 bases, leaving 20 bases between them. The CDR3 DNA sequence: TGTGCCAGCAGAGATTTGGGGTTCGCCGGGGACACTGAAGCTTTCTTT. It specifies CASRDLGFAGDTEAFF.

This clone has just a few counts. This chain links TRBV14 with TRBJ1-2, with 8 bases that match TRBD1. Germline loops: CDR1 SGHDN, CDR2 FVKESK. The V segment lost 5 bases and the J segment 5 bases; nucleotides outside the gene matches: 4. CDR3 size: 13 residues. Here the CDR3 reads CASSDRGSYGYTF. DNA for the CDR3: TGTGCCAGCAGCGACAGGGGTTCTTATGGCTACACCTTC.

This clone came up a few times. J is TRBJ1-2 and V is TRBV6-1; a weak D match, TRBD1 (6 bases). Trimming took 5 bases from V and 2 from J, leaving 9 bases between them. This CDR3 contains 13 residues. Germline V gene data show CDR1 as MNHNS and CDR2 as SASEGT. Here the CDR3 reads CASSTTGNYGYTF. Here the CDR3 DNA reads TGTGCCAGCAGTACGACAGGAAACTATGGCTACACCTTC.

The chain joins TRBV27 to TRBJ2-7; D remains unclear. The germline V and J ends were trimmed by 1 base and 7 bases, with 14 bases remaining between them. CDR3 length: 14 residues. Germline V gene sequence: CDR1 MNHEY, CDR2 SMNVEV (reference sequence). CDR3 bases: TGTGCCAGCAGTTTATTTTTGGCGAGTGGGGAGCAGTACTTC. It translates to CASSLFLASGEQYF.

The genes are TRBV29-1 and TRBJ1-1; D uncertain. V was cut by 4 bases and J by 7 bases, with 13 bases left in between. The CDR3 contains 12 residues. Germline V lookup: CDR1 SQVTM, CDR2 ANQGSEA. CDR3 coding DNA: TGCAGCGTTGTCGGGTCAAGCTATGAAGCTTTCTTT. Protein sequence: CSVVGSSYEAFF.

The chain employs TRBV2 and TRBJ2-3; perhaps TRBD2 as D (5 bases). Germline CDR1 and CDR2: SNHLY and FYNNEI. V dropped 4 bases and J dropped 5 bases, with 7 bases sitting between them. The CDR3 covers 12 residues. The CDR3 region is CASSVGEDTQYF. As DNA, the CDR3 is TGTGCCAGCAGTGTCGGGGAAGATACGCAGTATTTT.